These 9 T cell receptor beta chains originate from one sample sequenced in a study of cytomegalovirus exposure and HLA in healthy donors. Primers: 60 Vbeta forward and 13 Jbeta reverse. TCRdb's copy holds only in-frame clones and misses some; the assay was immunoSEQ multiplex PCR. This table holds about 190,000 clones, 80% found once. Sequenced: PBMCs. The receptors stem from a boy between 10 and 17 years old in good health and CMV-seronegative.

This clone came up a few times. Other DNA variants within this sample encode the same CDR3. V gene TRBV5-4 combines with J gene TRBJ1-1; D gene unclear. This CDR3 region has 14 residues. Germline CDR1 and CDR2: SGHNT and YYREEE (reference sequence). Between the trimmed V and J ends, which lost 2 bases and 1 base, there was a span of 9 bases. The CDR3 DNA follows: TGTGCCAGCAGCTTAGACGGAGGGAACACTGAAGCTTTCTTT. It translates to CASSLDGGNTEAFF.

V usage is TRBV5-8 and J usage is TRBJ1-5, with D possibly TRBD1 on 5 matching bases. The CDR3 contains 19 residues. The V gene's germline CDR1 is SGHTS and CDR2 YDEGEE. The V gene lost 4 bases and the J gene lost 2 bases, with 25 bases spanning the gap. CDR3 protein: CASSRAPFDSLLGNQPQHF. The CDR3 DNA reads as TGTGCCAGCAGCCGCGCACCATTTGACAGTTTACTGGGCAATCAGCCCCAGCATTTT. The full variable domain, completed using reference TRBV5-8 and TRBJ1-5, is EAGVTQSPTHLIKTRGQQATLRCSPISGHTSVYWYQQALGLGLQFLLWYDEGEERNRGNFPPRFSGRQFPNYSSELNVNALELEDSALYLCASSRAPFDSLLGNQPQHFGDGTRLSIL.

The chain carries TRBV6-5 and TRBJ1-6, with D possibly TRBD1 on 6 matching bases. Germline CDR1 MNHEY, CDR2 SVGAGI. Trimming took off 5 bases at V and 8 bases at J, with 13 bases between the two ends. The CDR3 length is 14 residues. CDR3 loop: CASSMAGVYSPLHF. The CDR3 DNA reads TGTGCCAGCAGTATGGCAGGGGTATATTCACCCCTCCACTTT.

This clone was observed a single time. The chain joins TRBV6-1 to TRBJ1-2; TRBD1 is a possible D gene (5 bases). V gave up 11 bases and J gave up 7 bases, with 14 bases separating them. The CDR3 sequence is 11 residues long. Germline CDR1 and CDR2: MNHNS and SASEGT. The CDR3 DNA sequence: TGTGCCGGGGGGGGGTTTCCTGGCTACACCTTC. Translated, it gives CAGGGFPGYTF.

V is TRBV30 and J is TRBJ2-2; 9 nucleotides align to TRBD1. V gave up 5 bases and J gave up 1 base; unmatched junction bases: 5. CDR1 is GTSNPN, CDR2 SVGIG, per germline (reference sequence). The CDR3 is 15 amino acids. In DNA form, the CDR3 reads TGTGCCTGGGGATTGGGACAGGGGAACACCGGGGAGCTGTTTTTT. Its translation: CAWGLGQGNTGELFF.

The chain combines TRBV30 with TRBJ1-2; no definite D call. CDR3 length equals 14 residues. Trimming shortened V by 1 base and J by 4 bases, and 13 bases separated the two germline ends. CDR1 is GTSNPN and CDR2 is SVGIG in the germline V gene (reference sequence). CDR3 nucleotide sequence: TGTGCCTGGAGTGCCAGCTGGGGAGGCTATGGCTACACCTTC. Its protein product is CAWSASWGGYGYTF. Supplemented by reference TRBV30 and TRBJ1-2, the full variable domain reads SQTIHQWPATLVQPVGSPLSLECTVEGTSNPNLYWYRQAAGRGLQLLFYSVGIGQISSEVPQNLSASRPQDRQFILSSKKLLLSDSGFYLCAWSASWGGYGYTFGSGTRLTVV.

The CDR3 DNA reads as TGTGCCAGCTCACGGGAGCGGGAGACCCAGTACTTC. This codes for CASSRERETQYF. This sequence joins TRBV18 and TRBJ2-5, with TRBD2 as a possible D gene (5 bases). This CDR3 contains 12 residues. V lost 4 bases to trimming and J lost 5 bases, with 8 bases between them. The germline gives CDR1 KGHSH, CDR2 LQKENI. Together with reference TRBV18 and TRBJ2-5, the CDR3 gives the full variable domain: NAGVMQNPRHLVRRRGQEARLRCSPMKGHSHVYWYRQLPEEGLKFMVYLQKENIIDESGMPKERFSAEFPKEGPSILRIQQVVRGDSAAYFCASSRERETQYFGPGTRLLVL.

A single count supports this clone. CDR3 amino acids: CAISGGPGAYNEKLFF. The CDR3 DNA sequence: TGTGCCATCAGTGGTGGGCCAGGGGCTTATAATGAAAAACTGTTTTTT. The rearrangement joins TRBV10-3 to TRBJ1-4; maybe TRBD1 (6 bases). The CDR3 has 16 residues. V was pared by 4 bases and J by 4 bases, with 16 bases between. The germline gives CDR1 ENHRY, CDR2 SYGVKD.

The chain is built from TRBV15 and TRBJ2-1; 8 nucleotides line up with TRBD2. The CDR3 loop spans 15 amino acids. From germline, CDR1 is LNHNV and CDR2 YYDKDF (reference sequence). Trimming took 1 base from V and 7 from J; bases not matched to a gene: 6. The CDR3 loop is CATSRAGGARNEQFF. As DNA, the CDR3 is TGTGCCACCAGCAGAGCCGGGGGGGCCAGGAATGAGCAGTTCTTC.